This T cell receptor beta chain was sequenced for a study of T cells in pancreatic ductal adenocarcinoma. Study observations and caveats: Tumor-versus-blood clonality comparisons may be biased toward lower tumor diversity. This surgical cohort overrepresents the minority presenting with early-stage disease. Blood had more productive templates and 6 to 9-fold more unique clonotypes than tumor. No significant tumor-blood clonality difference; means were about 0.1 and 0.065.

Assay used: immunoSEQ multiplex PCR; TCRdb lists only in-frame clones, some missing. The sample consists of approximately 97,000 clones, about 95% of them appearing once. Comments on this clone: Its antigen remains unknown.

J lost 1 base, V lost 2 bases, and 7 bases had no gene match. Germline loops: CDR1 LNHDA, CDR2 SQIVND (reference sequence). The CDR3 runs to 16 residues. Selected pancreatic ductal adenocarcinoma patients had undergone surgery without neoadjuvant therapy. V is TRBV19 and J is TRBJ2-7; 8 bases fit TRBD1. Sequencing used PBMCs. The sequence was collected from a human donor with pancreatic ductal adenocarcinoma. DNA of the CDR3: TGTGCCAGTAGTATACAACAGGGGGATGCGTCCTACGAGCAGTACTTC. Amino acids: CASSIQQGDASYEQYF.